The 11 T cell receptor beta chains listed next were all sequenced from one sample in a study of control samples from healthy donors and cancer patients. The protocol was immunoSEQ multiplex PCR, while the TCRdb copy is restricted to in-frame clones and leaves out a portion. The table includes around 100,000 clones, around 89% detected once. The sequenced material came from PBMCs. The receptors were gathered from a man between 60 and 75 years old with lung cancer.

The J gene is TRBJ1-5, the V gene TRBV12-3 or TRBV12-4, with D perhaps TRBD1 (5 bases). Between the trimmed V and J ends, which lost 3 bases and 5 bases, there was a span of 8 bases. The CDR3 contains 13 residues. CDR3 nucleotides: TGTGCCAGCAGTTTCGGGGGGGATCAGCCCCAGCATTTT. Translation gives CASSFGGDQPQHF.

The rearrangement uses TRBV6-5 and TRBJ2-1; no definite D call. V gave up 0 bases and J gave up 4 bases, with 4 bases separating them. Per germline, CDR1 MNHEY and CDR2 SVGAGI. The CDR3 is made up of 13 amino acids. CDR3 residues: CASSYSGYNEQFF. The CDR3 DNA follows: TGTGCCAGCAGTTACTCGGGGTACAATGAGCAGTTCTTC.

CDR3 sequence: CASTLSIGLAGANVLTF. DNA of the CDR3: TGTGCCAGCACCCTCTCAATTGGATTGGCTGGGGCCAACGTCCTGACTTTC. The chain is built from TRBV3-1 (or the pseudogene TRBV3-2) and TRBJ2-6; no definite D call. V was shortened by 7 bases and J by 2 bases, with 18 bases between the two germline ends. CDR1 is LGHDT and CDR2 is YNNKEL in the germline V gene (reference sequence). This CDR3 has 17 residues.

This sequence joins TRBV4-1 and TRBJ2-5, with D possibly TRBD2 on 7 matching bases. Trimming removed 0 bases at V and 7 bases at J, with 15 bases between. Per germline, CDR1 MGHRA and CDR2 YSYEKL. The length of the CDR3 is 15 residues. The DNA of the CDR3 is TGCGCCAGCAGCCAAGAGCTCGGGGGGCCCTTGACCCAGTACTTC. Translation: CASSQELGGPLTQYF.

The chain couples TRBV18 to TRBJ2-3; TRBD2 aligns across 11 bases. The CDR3 length is 16 residues. In germline, CDR1 is KGHSH, CDR2 LQKENI. Trimming cost V 4 bases and J 3 bases; bases outside gene matches: 6. The DNA of the CDR3 is TGTGCCAGCTCACTACTAGCGGGGGAATCTACAGATACGCAGTATTTT. Its translation is CASSLLAGESTDTQYF.

The chain links TRBV5-6 to TRBJ2-2; no reliable D call. V lost 1 base and J 2 bases, leaving 9 bases between the germline ends. CDR1 is SGHDT, CDR2 YYEEEE, per germline. The CDR3 runs to 15 residues. Here the CDR3 DNA reads TGTGCCAGCAGCTTGAGGCAGAGCAACACCGGGGAGCTGTTTTTT. It encodes CASSLRQSNTGELFF.

The chain combines TRBV27 with TRBJ2-2; D possibly uses TRBD1 or TRBD2 (6 bases each). CDR1 is MNHEY, CDR2 SMNVEV, per germline (reference sequence). This CDR3 contains 18 residues. V lost 5 bases to trimming and J lost 5 bases, with 24 bases between them. The CDR3 region has the DNA TGTGCCAGCAGTATCCTCCTTGGCGGGGACATAACTACCGGGGAGCTGTTTTTT. This gives the protein CASSILLGGDITTGELFF.

The gene calls are TRBV7-9 and TRBJ2-5; the D call may be TRBD1 or TRBD2 (6 bases each). V lost 5 bases and J lost 4, with 23 bases in between. Germline CDR1 SEHNR, CDR2 FQNEAQ (reference sequence). CDR3 size: 17 residues. The CDR3 coding sequence is TGTGCCAGCAGCCCACCCGGTCGGAGGGGGGCGGGAGAGACCCAGTACTTC. Translating it yields CASSPPGRRGAGETQYF.

The rearrangement uses TRBV27 and TRBJ1-1, with D unclear. Germline lookup yields CDR1 MNHEY and CDR2 SMNVEV (reference sequence). V was clipped by 3 bases and J by 5 bases, with 13 bases between them. The CDR3 is made up of 14 amino acids. The CDR3 nucleotides are TGTGCCAGCAGTTTGGGCAGATCGGATACTGAAGCTTTCTTT. It translates to CASSLGRSDTEAFF.

This clone was picked up a small number of times. The chain carries TRBV5-6 and TRBJ2-3; 8 bases are a match to TRBD2. CDR1 is SGHDT and CDR2 is YYEEEE in the germline V gene. After removal of 1 base from V and 4 bases from J, the junction contained 5 bases not matched to a gene. The CDR3 length is 15 residues. The CDR3 here is CASSLTSGSPDTQYF. The CDR3 bases are TGTGCCAGCAGCTTGACTAGCGGTAGCCCAGATACGCAGTATTTT.

V usage is TRBV2 and J usage is TRBJ2-7; TRBD1 aligns across 7 bases. V lost 1 base, J lost 6 bases, and 3 bases stayed unmatched. The CDR3 has 13 residues. From germline, CDR1 is SNHLY and CDR2 FYNNEI. CDR3 in DNA: TGTGCCAGCAGTGAAGGACAGGGACGCGAGCAGTACGTC. Amino acid sequence: CASSEGQGREQYV.